The 12 T cell receptor beta chains presented below share a single source sample, sequenced in a study of memory CD4+ T cells and cytomegalovirus serostatus. The repertoire was sequenced with immunoSEQ multiplex PCR; TCRdb's copy has only in-frame clones and lacks some. Of approximately 47,000 clones in the sample, over 75% are singletons; the top ten hold roughly 0.76%. The sort gate was single viable CD3+CD4+CD8-CD45RO+ cells for memory CD4+ T cells. Source material: memory CD4+ T cells from blood. These receptors all stem from an adult in good health and CMV-seronegative.

The V gene is TRBV15, the J gene TRBJ2-1; D may be TRBD2 (5 bases). The CDR3 totals 14 residues. V lost 9 bases to trimming and J lost 2 bases, with 14 bases between them. Germline values: CDR1 LNHNV, CDR2 YYDKDF (reference sequence). The CDR3 reads CATQRSGTYNEQFF. CDR3 nucleotides: TGTGCCACGCAGAGATCGGGGACCTACAATGAGCAGTTCTTC.

The chain uses TRBV25-1 and TRBJ1-4; D is ambiguous. The CDR3 totals 15 residues. The germline V gene encodes CDR1 MGHDK and CDR2 SYGVNS. V shed 0 bases and J shed 8 bases, with 13 bases lying between them. The CDR3 DNA is TGTGCCAGCAGTGAATATATGGGAAGCGGGGAAAAACTGTTTTTT. Translation gives CASSEYMGSGEKLFF.

V is TRBV10-2 and J is TRBJ2-5; D might be TRBD1 (5 bases). V lost 8 bases, J lost 0 bases, and 16 bases lay in between. The CDR3 is 15 residues long. CDR1 is WSHSY and CDR2 is SAAADI in the germline V gene. The chain's CDR3 is CASARSARDQETQYF. The CDR3 region has the DNA TGCGCCAGCGCGAGGTCAGCCAGGGACCAAGAGACCCAGTACTTC.

This sequence joins TRBV6-1 and TRBJ2-7; no firm D call. This CDR3 is built from 12 residues. V lost 6 bases, J lost 4 bases, and 10 bases lay in between. CDR1 is MNHNS, CDR2 SASEGT, per germline. The CDR3 DNA sequence: TGTGCCAGCAGGAGATTAAGTTACGAGCAGTACTTC. Translated: CASRRLSYEQYF.

The chain is built from TRBV7-9 and TRBJ1-4; D is perhaps TRBD1 (6 bases). The germline gives CDR1 SEHNR, CDR2 FQNEAQ (reference sequence). Trimming shortened V by 5 bases and J by 3 bases, and 13 bases separated the two germline ends. The CDR3 is 15 residues long. The CDR3: CASSTNRDPNEKLFF. Written as DNA, the CDR3 is TGTGCCAGCAGCACCAACAGGGACCCTAATGAAAAACTGTTTTTT.

The rearrangement joins TRBV28 to TRBJ2-7, with D hard to call. Trimming removed 4 bases at V and 3 bases at J, with 13 bases between. This CDR3 contains 14 residues. From germline, CDR1 is MDHEN and CDR2 SYDVKM. The CDR3 sequence is CASSWVNVFYEQYF. The CDR3 region has the DNA TGTGCCAGCAGTTGGGTTAATGTTTTCTACGAGCAGTACTTC.

The chain has TRBV6-5 and TRBJ1-2; D ambiguous. Trimming stripped 0 bases from V and 4 bases from J, with 9 bases between. The germline V gene has CDR1 MNHEY and CDR2 SVGAGI. The CDR3 spans 14 residues. CDR3: CASSYSMEGYGYTF. The CDR3 region has the DNA TGTGCCAGCAGTTACTCTATGGAGGGCTATGGCTACACCTTC.

The rearrangement links TRBV5-1 to TRBJ2-5, with 9 bases identical to TRBD1. Germline CDR1 SGHRS, CDR2 YFSETQ. With V trimmed by 3 bases and J by 4 bases, 4 bases remained unmatched. The CDR3 contains 14 residues. DNA for the CDR3: TGCGCCAGCAGCTGGGGGACAGGGCCAGAGACCCAGTACTTC. Amino acids: CASSWGTGPETQYF.

CDR3 in amino acids: CASSLASESGETQYF. The CDR3 coding sequence is TGCGCCAGCAGCTTGGCCTCGGAGTCAGGAGAGACCCAGTACTTC. This chain connects TRBV5-1 to TRBJ2-5; D unresolved. This CDR3 comprises 15 residues. Trimming pared 0 bases from V and 4 bases from J, leaving 13 bases between. Germline V gene data show CDR1 as SGHRS and CDR2 as YFSETQ.

V gene TRBV13 combines with J gene TRBJ2-5, with 7 bases lining up with TRBD2. Per germline, CDR1 PRHDT and CDR2 FYEKMQ (reference sequence). Trimming at V came to 4 bases and at J to 5 bases, leaving 10 bases not matched to a gene. The CDR3 consists of 15 residues. The CDR3 spells CASSSRGGGGETQYF. The CDR3 DNA is TGTGCCAGCAGCTCTAGAGGCGGGGGTGGCGAGACCCAGTACTTC. Supplemented by reference TRBV13 and TRBJ2-5, the full variable domain reads AAGVIQSPRHLIKEKRETATLKCYPIPRHDTVYWYQQGPGQDPQFLISFYEKMQSDKGSIPDRFSAQQFSDYHSELNMSSLELGDSALYFCASSSRGGGGETQYFGPGTRLLVL.

V usage is TRBV28 and J usage is TRBJ1-2, with D possibly being TRBD1 (5 bases). Looked up from germline, CDR1 is MDHEN and CDR2 is SYDVKM. This CDR3 is built from 16 residues. Trimming took 3 bases from V and 8 from J, leaving 22 bases between them. CDR3 amino acids: CASSLAQGAPIFGYTF. The CDR3 coding sequence is TGTGCCAGCAGTTTGGCGCAGGGAGCCCCAATCTTCGGCTACACCTTC.

The V and J genes are TRBV27 and TRBJ1-1; D might be TRBD1 (5 bases). Germline assignment: CDR1 MNHEY and CDR2 SMNVEV (reference sequence). V was pared by 5 bases and J by 1 base, with 14 bases between. The CDR3 has 15 residues. CDR3 residues: CASSPRGLENTEAFF. CDR3 sequence (DNA): TGTGCCAGCAGTCCCCGGGGACTTGAGAACACTGAAGCTTTCTTT.